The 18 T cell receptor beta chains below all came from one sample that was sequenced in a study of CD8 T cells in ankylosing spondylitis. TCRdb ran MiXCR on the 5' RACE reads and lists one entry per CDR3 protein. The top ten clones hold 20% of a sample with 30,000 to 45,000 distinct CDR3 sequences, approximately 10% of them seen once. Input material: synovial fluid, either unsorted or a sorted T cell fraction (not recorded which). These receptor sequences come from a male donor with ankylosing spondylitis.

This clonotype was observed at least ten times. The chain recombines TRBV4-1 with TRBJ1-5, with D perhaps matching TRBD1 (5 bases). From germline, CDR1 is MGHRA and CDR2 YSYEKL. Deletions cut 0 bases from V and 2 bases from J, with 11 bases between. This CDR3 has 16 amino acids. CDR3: CASSQEGSRGNQPQHF. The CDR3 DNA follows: TGCGCCAGCAGCCAAGAAGGATCCAGGGGCAATCAGCCCCAGCATTTT.

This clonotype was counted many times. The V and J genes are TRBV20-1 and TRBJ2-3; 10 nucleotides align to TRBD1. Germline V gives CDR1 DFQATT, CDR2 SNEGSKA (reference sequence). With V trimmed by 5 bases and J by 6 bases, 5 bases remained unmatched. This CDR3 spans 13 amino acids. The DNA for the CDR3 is TGCAGTGCTCCGGGACAGGGGATTGATACGCAGTATTTT. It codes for CSAPGQGIDTQYF.

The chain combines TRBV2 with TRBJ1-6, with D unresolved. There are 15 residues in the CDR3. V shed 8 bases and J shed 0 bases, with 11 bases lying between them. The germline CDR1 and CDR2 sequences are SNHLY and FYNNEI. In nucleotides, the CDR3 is TGTGCCAGCGTTCGGGTGGACTCCTATAATTCACCCCTCCACTTT. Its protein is CASVRVDSYNSPLHF.

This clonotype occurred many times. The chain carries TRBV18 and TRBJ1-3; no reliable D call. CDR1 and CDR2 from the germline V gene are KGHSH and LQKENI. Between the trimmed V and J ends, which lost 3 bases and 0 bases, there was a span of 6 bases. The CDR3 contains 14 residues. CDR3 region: CASSPGNSGNTIYF. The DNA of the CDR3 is TGTGCCAGCTCACCGGGGAACTCTGGAAACACCATATATTTT.

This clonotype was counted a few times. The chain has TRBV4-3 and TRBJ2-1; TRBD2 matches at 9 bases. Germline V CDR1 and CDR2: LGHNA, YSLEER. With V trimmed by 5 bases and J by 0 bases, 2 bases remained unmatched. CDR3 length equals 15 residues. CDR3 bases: TGCGCCAGCAGCAAGGGACTAGCCTCCTACAATGAGCAGTTCTTC. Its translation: CASSKGLASYNEQFF.

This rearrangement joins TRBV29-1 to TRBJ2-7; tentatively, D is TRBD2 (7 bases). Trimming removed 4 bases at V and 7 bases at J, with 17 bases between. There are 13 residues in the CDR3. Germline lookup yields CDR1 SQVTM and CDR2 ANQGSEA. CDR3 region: CSVVPGGAGEQYF. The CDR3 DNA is TGCAGCGTTGTTCCGGGGGGCGCAGGGGAGCAGTACTTC.

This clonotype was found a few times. The CDR3 region has the DNA TGTGCCAGCAGCTTCCGGCTAGCGGATCAAGAGACCCAGTACTTC. This translates into CASSFRLADQETQYF. The rearrangement links TRBV7-8 to TRBJ2-5; 7 bases line up with TRBD2. V dropped 3 bases and J dropped 2; count of bases not matched to a gene: 6. Germline CDR1 is SGHVS and CDR2 is FQNEAQ. This CDR3 is built from 15 residues. Supplemented by reference TRBV7-8 and TRBJ2-5, the full variable domain reads GAGVSQSPRYKVAKRGQDVALRCDPISGHVSLFWYQQALGQGPEFLTYFQNEAQLDKSGLPSDRFFAERPEGSVSTLKIQRTQQEDSAVYLCASSFRLADQETQYFGPGTRLLVL.

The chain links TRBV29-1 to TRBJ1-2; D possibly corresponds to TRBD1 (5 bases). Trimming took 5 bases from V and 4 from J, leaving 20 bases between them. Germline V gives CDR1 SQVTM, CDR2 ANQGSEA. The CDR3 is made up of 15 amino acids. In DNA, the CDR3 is TGCAGCGTTTTCCTAGGAGGGCAGGGTGGCTATGGCTACACCTTC. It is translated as CSVFLGGQGGYGYTF.

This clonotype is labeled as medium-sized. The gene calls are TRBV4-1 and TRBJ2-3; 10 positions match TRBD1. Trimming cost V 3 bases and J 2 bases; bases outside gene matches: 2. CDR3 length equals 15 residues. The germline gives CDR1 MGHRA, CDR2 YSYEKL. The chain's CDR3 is CASSHGQGVTDTQYF. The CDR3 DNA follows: TGCGCCAGCAGCCATGGACAGGGGGTCACAGATACGCAGTATTTT.

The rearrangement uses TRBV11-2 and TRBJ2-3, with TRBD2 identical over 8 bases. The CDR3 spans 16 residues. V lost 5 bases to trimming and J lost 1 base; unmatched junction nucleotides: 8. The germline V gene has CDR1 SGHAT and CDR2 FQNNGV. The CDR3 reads CASSPPTSVGTDTQYF. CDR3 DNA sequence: TGTGCCAGCAGCCCCCCGACTAGCGTAGGCACAGATACGCAGTATTTT.

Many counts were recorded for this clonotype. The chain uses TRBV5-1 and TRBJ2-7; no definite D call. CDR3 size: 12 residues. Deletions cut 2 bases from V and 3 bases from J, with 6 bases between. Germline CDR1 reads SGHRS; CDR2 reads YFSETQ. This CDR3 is CASSFKDYEQYF. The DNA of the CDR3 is TGCGCCAGCAGCTTTAAGGACTACGAGCAGTACTTC.

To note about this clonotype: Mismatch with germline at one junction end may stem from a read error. CDR3 sequence reads: CLTGAGYEQYF. The CDR3 DNA is TGCCTCACGGGGGCAGGGTACGAGCAGTACTTC. The chain is built from TRBV28 and TRBJ2-7, with D perhaps given as TRBD1 or TRBD2 (6 bases each). The CDR3 sequence is 11 residues long. Germline-derived CDR1 and CDR2 are MDHEN and SYDVKM.

Here the CDR3 DNA reads TGTGCCAGCAGCCAAAGGGGGGCTAGCGGGAACACAGATACGCAGTATTTT. It yields the protein CASSQRGASGNTDTQYF. The chain couples TRBV7-9 to TRBJ2-3; 9 nucleotides agree with TRBD2. Germline CDR1 SEHNR, CDR2 FQNEAQ (reference sequence). The ends lost 5 bases at V and 2 bases at J; junction bases unmatched: 11. The length of the CDR3 is 17 residues.

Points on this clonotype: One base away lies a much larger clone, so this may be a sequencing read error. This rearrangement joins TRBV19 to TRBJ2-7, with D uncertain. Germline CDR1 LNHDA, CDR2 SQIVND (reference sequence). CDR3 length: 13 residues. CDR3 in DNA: TGTGTCAGTAGTATTTCTCCTAACTACGAGCAGTACTTC. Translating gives CVSSISPNYEQYF.

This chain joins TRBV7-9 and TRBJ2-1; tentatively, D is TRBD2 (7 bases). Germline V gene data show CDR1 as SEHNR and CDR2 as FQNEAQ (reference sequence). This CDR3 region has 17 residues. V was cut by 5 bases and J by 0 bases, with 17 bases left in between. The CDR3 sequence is CASSPGQTGGSYNEQFF. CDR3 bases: TGTGCCAGCAGCCCAGGACAGACGGGAGGCTCCTACAATGAGCAGTTCTTC.

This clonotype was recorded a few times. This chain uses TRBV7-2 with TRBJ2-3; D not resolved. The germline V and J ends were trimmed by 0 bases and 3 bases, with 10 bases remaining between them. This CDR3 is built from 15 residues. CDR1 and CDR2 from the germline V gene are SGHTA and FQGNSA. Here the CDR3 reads CASSLAGFSTDTQYF. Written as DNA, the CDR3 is TGTGCCAGCAGCTTAGCGGGATTTTCAACAGATACGCAGTATTTT.

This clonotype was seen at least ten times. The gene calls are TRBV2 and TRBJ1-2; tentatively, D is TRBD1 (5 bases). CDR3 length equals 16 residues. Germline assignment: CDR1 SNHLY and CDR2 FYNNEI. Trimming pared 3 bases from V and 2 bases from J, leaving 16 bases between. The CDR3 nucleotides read TGTGCCAGCAGTGACCTAACGGGACTCAGGAACTATGGCTACACCTTC. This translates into CASSDLTGLRNYGYTF. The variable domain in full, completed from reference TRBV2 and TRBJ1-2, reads EPEVTQTPSHQVTQMGQEVILRCVPISNHLYFYWYRQILGQKVEFLVSFYNNEISEKSEIFDDQFSVERPDGSNFTLKIRSTKLEDSAMYFCASSDLTGLRNYGYTFGSGTRLTVV.

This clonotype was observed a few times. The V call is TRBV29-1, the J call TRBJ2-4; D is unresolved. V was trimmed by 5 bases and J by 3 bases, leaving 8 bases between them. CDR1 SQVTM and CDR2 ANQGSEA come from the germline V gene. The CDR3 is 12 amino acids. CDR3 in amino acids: CSVYGFKNIQYF. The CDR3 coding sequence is TGCAGCGTTTATGGTTTCAAAAACATTCAGTACTTC. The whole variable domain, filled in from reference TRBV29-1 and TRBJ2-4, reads SAVISQKPSRDICQRGTSLTIQCQVDSQVTMMFWYRQQPGQSLTLIATANQGSEATYESGFVIDKFPISRPNLTFSTLTVSNMSPEDSSIYLCSVYGFKNIQYFGAGTRLSVL.